The entry that follows covers one T cell receptor beta chain sequence. Its antigen is currently unknown. The sample comes from a study of cytomegalovirus exposure and HLA in healthy donors. From germline, CDR1 is MGHRA and CDR2 YSYEKL. The ends were cut back, 0 bases at V and 5 bases at J, with 13 bases in the middle. The CDR3 contains 15 residues. Profiling relied on immunoSEQ multiplex PCR, and the TCRdb table lists in-frame clones only, not all of them. The repertoire consists of roughly 300,000 clones, with 75% to 90% occurring once and the leading ten covering approximately 1.1%. General observations from the study: 150 to 200 TCR beta chains were listed as cytomegalovirus-associated. Subsequent analysis showed first-cohort TCR clusters tending to co-occur in around 130 validation repertoires.

Donors came from a validation cohort of approximately 110 subjects, distinct from the first 666-subject cohort. Sequencing was done on a sample of PBMCs. The source is a woman in her twenties or thirties in good health and CMV-seropositive. The V call is TRBV4-1, the J call TRBJ2-5; a possible D gene is TRBD2 (6 bases). CDR3 loop: CASSQEQTRWETQYF. CDR3 nucleotides: TGCGCCAGCAGCCAAGAACAGACTAGGTGGGAGACCCAGTACTTC.